Presented here are 3 T cell receptor beta chains from one specimen sequenced in a study of PD-1 blockade in classical Hodgkin lymphoma (dated by TCRdb to the early 2020s). Read against the paper, the sample's time point label means: cycle 4 day 1 (C4D1), after about 6 weeks of nivolumab. Every trial patient had relapsed following autologous stem cell transplantation, and prior brentuximab vedotin exposure was what differed among cohorts A, B and C. A Miltenyi CD8+ T cell isolation kit was used for magnetic negative selection to purify CD8+ T cells from thawed PBMCs. Library preparation used the immunoSEQ multiplex PCR assay. This is the immuneACCESS table as TCRdb keeps it, with only in-frame sequences that have V and J called. A part of the clones is gone; compared with another copy, unresolved V genes explain less than half, and the rest is unexplained. Recorded for this sample are fewer than 4,000 clones; about 81% of them occurred a single time. The ten largest account for roughly 28% of the sample.

The sequencing used CD8+ T cells from blood, collected before the fourth cycle of nivolumab. These receptors all come from a human donor with classical Hodgkin lymphoma.

The chain links TRBV5-6 to TRBJ1-2; D unresolved. Trimming left V 0 bases short and J 1 base short, with 16 bases between. Germline V lookup: CDR1 SGHDT, CDR2 YYEEEE. This CDR3 contains 17 residues. The CDR3 protein is CASSLAGTDVFNYGYTF. DNA for the CDR3: TGTGCCAGCAGCTTGGCGGGAACGGATGTTTTTAACTATGGCTACACCTTC.

This sequence joins TRBV4-1 and TRBJ2-1; tentatively, D is TRBD1 or TRBD2 (5 bases each). Between the trimmed V and J ends, which lost 8 bases and 4 bases, there was a span of 9 bases. The CDR3 consists of 12 residues. Germline loops: CDR1 MGHRA, CDR2 YSYEKL. The CDR3 region has the DNA TGCGCCAGCGGGACGGCGTACAATGAGCAGTTCTTC. It encodes CASGTAYNEQFF.

The chain is built from TRBV27 and TRBJ2-7, with 9 bases fitting TRBD1. The germline gives CDR1 MNHEY, CDR2 SMNVEV (reference sequence). Germline trimming cut 5 bases from V and 2 bases from J; bases unmatched to any gene: 10. This CDR3 contains 16 residues. In nucleotides, the CDR3 is TGTGCCAGCAGTCCCCAGTCCGGGACAGGGCCCTACGAGCAGTACTTC. Translating it yields CASSPQSGTGPYEQYF.